The clone carrying this T cell receptor beta chain was seen many times. Its antigen is still unknown. The data belong to a study of T cells after yellow fever vaccination. Whole-study context: SMART-Seq v4 Ultra Low Input handled preparation of low-cell-number fractions.

For TCR, cDNA came from 5'RACE template switching, which added a universal primer site and UMIs. TCRdb re-derived calls from the 5' RACE reads in MiXCR, one entry per CDR3 protein. This table holds under 400,000 distinct CDR3 sequences, around an eighth found once. Overall study results and limits: Most clones from primary vaccination resurfaced after the booster (around 97% CD4, 70% to 90% CD8).

The CDR3 has 14 residues. Germline V gene lookup returns CDR1 MDHEN and CDR2 SYDVKM. V lost 4 bases to trimming and J lost 7 bases; unmatched junction nucleotides: 6. The sample in question was CD4+ T cells sorted from PBMCs, obtained 15 days after the yellow fever booster vaccination. The sequence came from a man younger than 35 who received the YFV17D yellow fever vaccine. The J gene is TRBJ1-4, the V gene TRBV28, with 7 nucleotides matching TRBD1. The CDR3 sequence: CASSSGQEGEKLFF. The CDR3, as DNA: TGTGCCAGCAGTTCCGGACAGGAAGGTGAAAAACTGTTTTTT.